This T cell receptor beta chain was sequenced in a study of shared clonotypes between healthy human individuals. The protocol was immunoSEQ multiplex PCR, while the TCRdb copy is restricted to in-frame clones and leaves out a portion. Of a few million clones in the sample, around 90% were seen once. The donor cohort consisted entirely of Caucasian adults residing in Nashville, Tennessee. Germline lookup yields CDR1 SGHTA and CDR2 FQGNSA. V was cut by 4 bases and J by 0 bases, with 10 bases left in between. CDR3 length: 15 amino acids. The TCR was taken from a man aged 18 to 29 in good health. Some clones in this sample may be carry-over from other donors' samples. This chain links TRBV7-2 with TRBJ2-1; D might be TRBD2 (5 bases). Sequenced: naive CD4+ T cells from PBMCs. Regarding subset: CD45RA+ positively selected. CDR3 nucleotide sequence: TGTGCCAGCAGCTCGCGGAGGAGCTCCTACAATGAGCAGTTCTTC. Translating it yields CASSSRRSSYNEQFF.